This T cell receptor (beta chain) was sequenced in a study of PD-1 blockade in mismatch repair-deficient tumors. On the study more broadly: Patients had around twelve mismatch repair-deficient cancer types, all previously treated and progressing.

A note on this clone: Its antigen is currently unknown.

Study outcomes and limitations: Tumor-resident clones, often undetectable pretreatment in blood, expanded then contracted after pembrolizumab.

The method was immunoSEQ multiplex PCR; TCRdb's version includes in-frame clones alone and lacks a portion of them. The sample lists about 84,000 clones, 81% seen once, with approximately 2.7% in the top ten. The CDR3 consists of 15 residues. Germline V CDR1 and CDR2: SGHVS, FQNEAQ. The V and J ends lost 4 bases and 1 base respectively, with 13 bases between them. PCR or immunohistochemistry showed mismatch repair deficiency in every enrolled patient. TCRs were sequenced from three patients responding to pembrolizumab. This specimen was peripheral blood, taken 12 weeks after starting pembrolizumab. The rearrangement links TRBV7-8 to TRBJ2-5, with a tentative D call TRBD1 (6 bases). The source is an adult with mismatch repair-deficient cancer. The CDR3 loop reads CASSSGTRTQETQYF. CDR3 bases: TGTGCCAGCAGCTCCGGGACAAGAACCCAAGAGACCCAGTACTTC.